This T cell receptor (beta chain) is drawn from a study of identical twins. Overall study results and limits: Models came in too low on out-of-frame TCR alpha sharing in monozygotic twins. Insertion counts were lower in abundant cord blood beta clonotypes, a trend that memory repertoires did not show. Conclusions relied on cross-sectional statistical analysis, not following the same donors.

As concerns this clonotype: Its target is not known.

Template switching introduced a universal primer site, and the cDNA bore unique molecular identifiers. One entry per CDR3 protein, called by TCRdb with MiXCR from the 5' RACE reads. The sample lists 350,000 to 400,000 distinct CDR3 sequences; roughly 9% were seen once. The CDR3 has 15 residues. J lost 4 bases, V lost 5 bases, and 5 bases had no gene match. Per germline, CDR1 SGHAT and CDR2 FQNNGV. This TCR derives from a woman in her forties or fifties in good health. Sequenced input: naive T cells sorted from blood. This sequence joins TRBV11-2 and TRBJ2-7; 13 bases match TRBD2. CDR3 nucleotides: TGTGCCAGCAGCATCGGGACTAGCGGGGATTACGAGCAGTACGTC. Translating it yields CASSIGTSGDYEQYV.